The T cell receptor beta chain under discussion was sequenced for a study of CXCR3-negative and CXCR3-positive naive CD8 T cells. The CDR3 totals 16 residues. Per germline, CDR1 MNHEY and CDR2 SVGEGT. The study, taken as a whole, reports: TRB CDR3s of CXCR3-positive naive cells were more hydrophobic than those of CXCR3-negative naive cells.

It was by 5' RACE with UMI labels that the TRB cDNA libraries were prepared. TCRdb reprocessed the 5' RACE reads and stores each CDR3 protein as one record, lacking DNA. The sample includes about 150,000 distinct CDR3 sequences. On this clonotype: Its antigen is currently unknown.

Sequencing used naive CXCR3+ CD8+ T cells from blood. Documented subset: CD45RO-CCR7+CD27+CD95- naive CD8+ T cells expressing CXCR3 (TNR3+). V is TRBV6-2 or TRBV6-3 and J is TRBJ2-1; the TCRdb call, TRBD2, lacks DNA for checking. The clonotype was recovered from a human donor in good health. Some clones in this sample may be carry-over from other donors' samples. The CDR3 region is CASSWTGLAGDNEQFF.